This T cell receptor beta chain is drawn from a study of T cell repertoires in cytomegalovirus infection. Across the whole study: Selection of CMV epitopes for the study included recently identified HLA-C-restricted and well-studied HLA-B-restricted ones. Public TCR beta signatures were indicative of both CMV infection and a matching HLA type.

General study results and limits: The ex vivo response was dominated by HLA-C-restricted CMV-specific TCR beta clonotypes.

Turning to this clonotype: Its specificity is unknown.

CDR3 size: 13 residues. V was shortened by 3 bases and J by 11 bases, with 16 bases between the two germline ends. A single record per CDR3 protein comes from TCRdb applying MiXCR to the reads. The profile covers 900,000 to 950,000 distinct CDR3 sequences, with under 40% appearing a single time and 13% taken by the ten largest. Here the sequenced sample was cultured CD8+ T cells from PBMCs, taken from culture after CMV antigen stimulation. The chain joins TRBV12-3 or TRBV12-4 to TRBJ1-1; D is unresolved. This receptor was taken from a human donor in good health (CMV status not recorded). Some clones in this sample may be carry-over from other donors' samples. As DNA, the CDR3 is TGTGCCAGCAGTTTGGGTCCCACAGTGTTGGCTTTCTTT. Its protein product is CASSLGPTVLAFF.